This TCR beta chain was obtained from a study of blood T cell repertoires in COVID-19. Background on the study: COVID-19 samples from acute and convalescent phases originated in the United States, Italy and Spain. T cells, B-cell-depleted T cells, or PBMCs supplied cDNA or gDNA.

V was clipped by 5 bases and J by 5 bases; unmatched bases: 11. The CDR3 length is 16 residues. CDR1 is SGHVS and CDR2 is FQNEAQ in the germline V gene. As processed by the authors: Amplification of reference gene primers provided the estimated nucleated cell counts. Sequenced by immunoSEQ multiplex PCR; TCRdb stores in-frame clones only, minus some. V, J and clone size reflect that table, while D and trimming were determined from the DNA. The table records about 200,000 clones, around 81% of them present only once. The chain employs TRBV7-8 and TRBJ1-1, with 10 bases fitting TRBD1. The receptor's source is a woman in her 70s with acute or convalescent COVID-19. The sequenced sample was peripheral blood. The CDR3 coding sequence is TGTGCCAGCAGCCATAGACAGGGGGCATCAGGAACTGAAGCTTTCTTT. This sequence encodes CASSHRQGASGTEAFF. Complete variable domain (other parts from reference TRBV7-8 and TRBJ1-1): GAGVSQSPRYKVAKRGQDVALRCDPISGHVSLFWYQQALGQGPEFLTYFQNEAQLDKSGLPSDRFFAERPEGSVSTLKIQRTQQEDSAVYLCASSHRQGASGTEAFFGQGTRLTVV.